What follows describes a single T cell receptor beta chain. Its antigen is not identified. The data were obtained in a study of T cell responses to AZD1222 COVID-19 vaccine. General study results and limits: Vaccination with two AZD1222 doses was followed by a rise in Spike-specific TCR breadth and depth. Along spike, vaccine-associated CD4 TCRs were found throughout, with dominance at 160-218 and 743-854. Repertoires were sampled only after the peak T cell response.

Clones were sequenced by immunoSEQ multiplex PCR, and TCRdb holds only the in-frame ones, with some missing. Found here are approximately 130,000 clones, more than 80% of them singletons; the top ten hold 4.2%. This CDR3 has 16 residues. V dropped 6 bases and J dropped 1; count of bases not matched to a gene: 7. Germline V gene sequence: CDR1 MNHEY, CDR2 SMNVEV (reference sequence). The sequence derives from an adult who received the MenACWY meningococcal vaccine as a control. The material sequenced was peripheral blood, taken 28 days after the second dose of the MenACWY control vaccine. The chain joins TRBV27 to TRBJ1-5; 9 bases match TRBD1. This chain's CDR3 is CASRATGGASNQPQHF. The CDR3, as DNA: TGTGCCAGCAGGGCAACAGGGGGCGCAAGCAATCAGCCCCAGCATTTT.